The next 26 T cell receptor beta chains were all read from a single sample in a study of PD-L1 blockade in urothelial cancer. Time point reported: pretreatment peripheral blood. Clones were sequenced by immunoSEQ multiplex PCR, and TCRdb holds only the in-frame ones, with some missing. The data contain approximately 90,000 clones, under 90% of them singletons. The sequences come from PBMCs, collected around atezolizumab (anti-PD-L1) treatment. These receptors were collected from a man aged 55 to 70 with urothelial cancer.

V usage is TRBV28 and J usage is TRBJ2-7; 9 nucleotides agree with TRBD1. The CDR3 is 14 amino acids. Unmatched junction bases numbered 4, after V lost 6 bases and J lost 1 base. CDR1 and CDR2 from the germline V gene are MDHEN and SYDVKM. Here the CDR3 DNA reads TGTGCCAGCAGACTCGGGACAGGGTCCTACGAGCAGTACTTC. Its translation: CASRLGTGSYEQYF.

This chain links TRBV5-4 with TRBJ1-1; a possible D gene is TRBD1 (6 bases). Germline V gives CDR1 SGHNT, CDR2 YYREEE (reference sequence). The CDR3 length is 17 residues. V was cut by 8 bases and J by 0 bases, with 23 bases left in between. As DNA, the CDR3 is TGTGCCAGTCGCAGGGGAGGGTCTGGGGCAATGAACACTGAAGCTTTCTTT. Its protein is CASRRGGSGAMNTEAFF.

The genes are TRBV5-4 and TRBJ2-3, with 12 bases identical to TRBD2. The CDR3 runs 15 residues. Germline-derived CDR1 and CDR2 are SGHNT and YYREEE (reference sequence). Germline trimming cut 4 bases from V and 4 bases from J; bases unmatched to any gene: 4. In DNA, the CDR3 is TGTGCCAGCAGCGCAGCTAGCGGGAGGGCAGATACGCAGTATTTT. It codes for CASSAASGRADTQYF.

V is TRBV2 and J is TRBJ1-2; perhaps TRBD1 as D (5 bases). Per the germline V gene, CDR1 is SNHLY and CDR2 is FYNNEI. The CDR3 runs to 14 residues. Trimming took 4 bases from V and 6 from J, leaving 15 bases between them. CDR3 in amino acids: CASSGALAGDGYTF. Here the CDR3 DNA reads TGTGCCAGCAGTGGGGCCCTTGCGGGGGATGGCTACACCTTC.

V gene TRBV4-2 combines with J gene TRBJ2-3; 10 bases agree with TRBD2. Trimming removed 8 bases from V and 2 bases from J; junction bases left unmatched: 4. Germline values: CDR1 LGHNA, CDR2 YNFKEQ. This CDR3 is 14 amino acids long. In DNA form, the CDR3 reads TGTGCCAGCCGGACTAGCGGAAACACAGATACGCAGTATTTT. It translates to CASRTSGNTDTQYF.

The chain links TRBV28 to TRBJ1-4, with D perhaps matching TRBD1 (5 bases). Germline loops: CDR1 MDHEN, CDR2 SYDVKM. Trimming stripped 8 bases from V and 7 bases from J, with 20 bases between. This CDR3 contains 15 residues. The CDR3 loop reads CASCSSGRGGEKLFF. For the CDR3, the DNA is TGTGCCAGCTGTTCTTCAGGCCGGGGGGGTGAAAAACTGTTTTTT. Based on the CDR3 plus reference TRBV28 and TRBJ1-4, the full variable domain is DVKVTQSSRYLVKRTGEKVFLECVQDMDHENMFWYRQDPGLGLRLIYFSYDVKMKEKGDIPEGYSVSREKKERFSLILESASTNQTSMYLCASCSSGRGGEKLFFGSGTQLSVL.

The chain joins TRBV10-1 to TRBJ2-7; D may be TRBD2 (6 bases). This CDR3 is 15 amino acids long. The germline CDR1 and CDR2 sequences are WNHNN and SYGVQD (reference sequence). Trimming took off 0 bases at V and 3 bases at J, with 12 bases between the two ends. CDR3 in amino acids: CASSESGGVSYEQYF. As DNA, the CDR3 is TGCGCCAGCAGTGAGTCGGGGGGAGTGAGCTACGAGCAGTACTTC.

The CDR3, as DNA: TGTGCCAGCTCGCAGAATCAGGGGGAAACCACTGAAGCTTTCTTT. This sequence encodes CASSQNQGETTEAFF. V and J are TRBV18 and TRBJ1-1, with 7 bases aligning to TRBD1. The germline V gene has CDR1 KGHSH and CDR2 LQKENI. The junction had 11 bases not matched to a gene; V was cut back by 6 bases and J by 4 bases. The CDR3 totals 15 residues. Together with reference TRBV18 and TRBJ1-1, the CDR3 gives the full variable domain: NAGVMQNPRHLVRRRGQEARLRCSPMKGHSHVYWYRQLPEEGLKFMVYLQKENIIDESGMPKERFSAEFPKEGPSILRIQQVVRGDSAAYFCASSQNQGETTEAFFGQGTRLTVV.

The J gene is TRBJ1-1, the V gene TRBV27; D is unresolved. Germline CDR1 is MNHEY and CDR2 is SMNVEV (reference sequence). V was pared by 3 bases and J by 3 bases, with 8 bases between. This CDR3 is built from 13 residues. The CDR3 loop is CASSFNGYTEAFF. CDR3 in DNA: TGTGCCAGCAGTTTCAACGGGTACACTGAAGCTTTCTTT.

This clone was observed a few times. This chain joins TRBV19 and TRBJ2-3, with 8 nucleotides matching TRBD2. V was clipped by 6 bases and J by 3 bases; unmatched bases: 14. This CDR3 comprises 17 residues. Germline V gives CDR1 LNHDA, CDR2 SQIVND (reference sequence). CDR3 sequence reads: CASSPARLASGTDTQYF. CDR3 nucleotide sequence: TGTGCCAGTAGCCCCGCCCGACTAGCGAGTGGTACAGATACGCAGTATTTT.

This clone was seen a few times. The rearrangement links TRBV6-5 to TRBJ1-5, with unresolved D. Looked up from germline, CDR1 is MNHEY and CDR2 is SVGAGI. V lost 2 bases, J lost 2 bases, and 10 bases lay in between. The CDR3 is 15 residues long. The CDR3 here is CASSYSAVGNQPQHF. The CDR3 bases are TGTGCCAGCAGTTACAGTGCCGTAGGCAATCAGCCCCAGCATTTT.

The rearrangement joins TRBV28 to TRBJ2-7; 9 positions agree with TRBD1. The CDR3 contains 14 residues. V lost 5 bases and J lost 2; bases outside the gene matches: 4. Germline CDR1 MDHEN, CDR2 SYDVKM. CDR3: CASSVTGGAYEQYF. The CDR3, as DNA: TGTGCCAGCAGTGTTACAGGGGGCGCCTACGAGCAGTACTTC.

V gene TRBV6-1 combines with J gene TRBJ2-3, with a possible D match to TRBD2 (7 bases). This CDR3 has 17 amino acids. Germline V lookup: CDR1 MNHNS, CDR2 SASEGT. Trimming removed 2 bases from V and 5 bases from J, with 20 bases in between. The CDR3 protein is CASSEPRRGGARDTQYF. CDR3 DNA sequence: TGTGCCAGCAGTGAACCACGAAGAGGGGGGGCTAGAGATACGCAGTATTTT.

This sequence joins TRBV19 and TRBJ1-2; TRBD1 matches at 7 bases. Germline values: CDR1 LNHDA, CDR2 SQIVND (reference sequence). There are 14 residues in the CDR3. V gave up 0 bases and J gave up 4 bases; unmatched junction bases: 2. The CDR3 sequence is CASSIEGTAYGYTF. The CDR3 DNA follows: TGTGCCAGTAGTATAGAGGGGACAGCCTATGGCTACACCTTC.

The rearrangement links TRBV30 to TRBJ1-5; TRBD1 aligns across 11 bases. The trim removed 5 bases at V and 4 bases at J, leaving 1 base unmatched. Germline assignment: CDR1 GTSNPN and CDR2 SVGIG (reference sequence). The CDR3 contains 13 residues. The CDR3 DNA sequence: TGTGCCTGGGGGACAGGGGGGAATCAGCCCCAGCATTTT. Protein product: CAWGTGGNQPQHF.

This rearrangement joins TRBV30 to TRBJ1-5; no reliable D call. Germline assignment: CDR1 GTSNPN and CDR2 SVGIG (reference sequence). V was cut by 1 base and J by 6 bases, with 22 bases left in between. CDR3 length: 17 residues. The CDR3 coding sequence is TGTGCCTGGAGTGAAAGGGTAACCCCCCTGCGGGGTCAGCCCCAGCATTTT. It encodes CAWSERVTPLRGQPQHF.

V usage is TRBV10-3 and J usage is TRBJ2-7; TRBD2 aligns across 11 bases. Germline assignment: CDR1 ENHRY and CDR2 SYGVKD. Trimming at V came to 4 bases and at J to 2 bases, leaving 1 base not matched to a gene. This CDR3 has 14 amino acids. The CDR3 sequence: CAISGTSGPYEQYF. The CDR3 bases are TGTGCCATCAGTGGGACTAGCGGGCCCTACGAGCAGTACTTC.

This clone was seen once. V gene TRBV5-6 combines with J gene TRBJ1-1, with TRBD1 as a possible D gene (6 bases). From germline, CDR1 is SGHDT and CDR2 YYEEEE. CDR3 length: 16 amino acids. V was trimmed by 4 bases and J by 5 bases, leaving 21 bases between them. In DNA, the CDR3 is TGTGCCAGCAGCACCCTGGCGGGCAGGGGTTTGACTGAAGCTTTCTTT. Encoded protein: CASSTLAGRGLTEAFF. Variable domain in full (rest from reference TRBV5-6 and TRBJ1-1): DAGVTQSPTHLIKTRGQQVTLRCSPKSGHDTVSWYQQALGQGPQFIFQYYEEEERQRGNFPDRFSGHQFPNYSSELNVNALLLGDSALYLCASSTLAGRGLTEAFFGQGTRLTVV.

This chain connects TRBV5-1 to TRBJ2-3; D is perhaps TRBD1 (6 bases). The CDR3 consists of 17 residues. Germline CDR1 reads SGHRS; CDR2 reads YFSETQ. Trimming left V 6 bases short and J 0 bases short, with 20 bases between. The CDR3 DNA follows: TGCGCCAGCACCCTACAGACAGGCCAAAAAAGCACAGATACGCAGTATTTT. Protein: CASTLQTGQKSTDTQYF.

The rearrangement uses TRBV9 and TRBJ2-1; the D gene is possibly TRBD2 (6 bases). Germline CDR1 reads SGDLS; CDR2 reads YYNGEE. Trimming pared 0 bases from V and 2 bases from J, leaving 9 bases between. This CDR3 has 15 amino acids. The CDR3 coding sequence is TGTGCCAGCAGCGTAGTCGGGGAGGCCTACAATGAGCAGTTCTTC. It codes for CASSVVGEAYNEQFF.

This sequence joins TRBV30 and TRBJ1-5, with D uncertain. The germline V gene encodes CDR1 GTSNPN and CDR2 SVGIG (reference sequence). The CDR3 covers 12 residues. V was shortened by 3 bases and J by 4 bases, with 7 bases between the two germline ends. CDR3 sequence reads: CAWSRVNQPQHF. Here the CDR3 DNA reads TGTGCCTGGAGCCGTGTGAATCAGCCCCAGCATTTT.

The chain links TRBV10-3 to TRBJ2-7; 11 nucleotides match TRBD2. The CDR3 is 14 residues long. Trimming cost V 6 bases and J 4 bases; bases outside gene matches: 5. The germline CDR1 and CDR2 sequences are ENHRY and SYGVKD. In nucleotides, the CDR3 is TGTGCCATCAGCTCTAGCGGGGGGATATACGAGCAGTACTTC. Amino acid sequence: CAISSSGGIYEQYF.

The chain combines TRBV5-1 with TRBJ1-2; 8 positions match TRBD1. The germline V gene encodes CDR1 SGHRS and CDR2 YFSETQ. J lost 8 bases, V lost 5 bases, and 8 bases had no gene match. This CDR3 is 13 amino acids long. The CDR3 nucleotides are TGCGCCAGCAGTTCCGGACAGGGTAGAGGCTACACCTTC. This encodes CASSSGQGRGYTF.

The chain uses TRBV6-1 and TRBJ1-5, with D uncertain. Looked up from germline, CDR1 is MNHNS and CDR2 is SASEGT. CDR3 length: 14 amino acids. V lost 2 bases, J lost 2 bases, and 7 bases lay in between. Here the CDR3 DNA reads TGTGCCAGCAGTGAATCTTGGCGCAATCAGCCCCAGCATTTT. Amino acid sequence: CASSESWRNQPQHF.

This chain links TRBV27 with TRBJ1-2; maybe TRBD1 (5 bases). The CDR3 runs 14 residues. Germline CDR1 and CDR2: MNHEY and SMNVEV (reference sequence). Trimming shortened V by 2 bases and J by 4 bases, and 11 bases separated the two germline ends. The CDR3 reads CASSLPRQSYGYTF. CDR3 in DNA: TGTGCCAGCAGTTTACCCCGACAGTCCTATGGCTACACCTTC.

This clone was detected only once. This CDR3 reads CASSLSGSYGYTF. The CDR3 nucleotides read TGTGCCAGCAGTTTATCTGGGAGCTATGGCTACACCTTC. This chain uses TRBV28 with TRBJ1-2; D unclear. The germline V and J ends were trimmed by 1 base and 4 bases, with 7 bases remaining between them. Germline V gene sequence: CDR1 MDHEN, CDR2 SYDVKM. CDR3 length: 13 residues.